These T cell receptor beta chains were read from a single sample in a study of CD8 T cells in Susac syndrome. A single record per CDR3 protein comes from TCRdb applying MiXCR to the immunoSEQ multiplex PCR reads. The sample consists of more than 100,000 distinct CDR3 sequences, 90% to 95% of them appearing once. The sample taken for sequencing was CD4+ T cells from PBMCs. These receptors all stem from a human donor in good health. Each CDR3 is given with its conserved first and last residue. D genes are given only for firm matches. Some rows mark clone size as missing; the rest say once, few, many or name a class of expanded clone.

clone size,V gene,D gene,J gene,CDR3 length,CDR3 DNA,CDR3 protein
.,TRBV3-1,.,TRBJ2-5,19,TGTGCCAGCAGCCAAGGAGGCAGGCAACAAGTCGTCGGACAAGAGACCCAGTACTTC,CASSQGGRQQVVGQETQYF
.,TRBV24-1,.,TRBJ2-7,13,TGTGCCACCAGTGACCCGGGAAGCTACGAGCAGTACTTC,CATSDPGSYEQYF
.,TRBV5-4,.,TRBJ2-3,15,TGTGCCAGCAGCTTTCGTGGGAGTTCCGGAGATACGCAGTATTTT,CASSFRGSSGDTQYF
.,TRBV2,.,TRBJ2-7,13,TGTGCCAGCATGGGGACATCCCATGGAGAGCAGTACTTC,CASMGTSHGEQYF
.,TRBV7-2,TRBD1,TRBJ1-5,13,TGTGCCAGCAGCCAACAGGGGAATCAGCCCCAGCATTTT,CASSQQGNQPQHF
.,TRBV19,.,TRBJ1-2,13,TGTGCCAGTAGTCCTAGACAGAGCTATGGCTACACCTTC,CASSPRQSYGYTF
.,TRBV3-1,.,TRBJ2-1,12,TGTGCCAGCAGCCAAGAGGGGCGTGAGCAGTTCTTC,CASSQEGREQFF
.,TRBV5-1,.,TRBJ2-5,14,TGCGCCAGCAGCTTGGGGCCAAACCAAGAGACCCAGTACTTC,CASSLGPNQETQYF
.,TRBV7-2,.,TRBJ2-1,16,TGTGCCAGCAGCTCCGATAGCGCTGCGAACTACAATGAGCAGTTCTTC,CASSSDSAANYNEQFF
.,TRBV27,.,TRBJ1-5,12,TGTGCCAGCAGTTCCCCTTATCAGCCCCAGCATTTT,CASSSPYQPQHF
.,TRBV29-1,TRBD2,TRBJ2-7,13,TGCAGCGTCGGACTAGCGGTCACCTACGAGCAGTACTTC,CSVGLAVTYEQYF
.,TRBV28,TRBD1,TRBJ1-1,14,TGTGCCAGCAGGTCACAGGGGTTGAACACTGAAGCTTTCTTT,CASRSQGLNTEAFF
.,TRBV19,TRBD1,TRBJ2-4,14,TGTGCCAGTAGTATCGGGACAGGTCTAAACATTCAGTACTTC,CASSIGTGLNIQYF
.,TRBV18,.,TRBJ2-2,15,TGTGCCAGCTCACCGGATGCAGCTGACACCGGGGAGCTGTTTTTT,CASSPDAADTGELFF
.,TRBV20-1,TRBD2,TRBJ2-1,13,TGCAGTGCCCCTGAGGGGAGGGCCACTGAGCAGTTCTTC,CSAPEGRATEQFF
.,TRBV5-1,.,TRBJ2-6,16,TGCGCCAGCAGCAGGACCGTCGCGGGAGGGGCCAACGTCCTGACTTTC,CASSRTVAGGANVLTF
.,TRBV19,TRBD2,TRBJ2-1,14,TGTGCCAGTAGTATAGCGTCGGGAGGCTATGAGCAGTTCTTC,CASSIASGGYEQFF
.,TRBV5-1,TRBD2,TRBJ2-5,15,TGCGCCAGCAGGAGCTTAGCGGGAAGGGAAGAGACCCAGTACTTC,CASRSLAGREETQYF
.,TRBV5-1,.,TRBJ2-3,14,TGCGCCAGCAGCGTTACGGGAGCAACAGATACGCAGTATTTT,CASSVTGATDTQYF
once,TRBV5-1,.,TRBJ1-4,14,TGCGCCAGCAGCTTGGATGTGGTGAGAGAAAAACTGTTTTTT,CASSLDVVREKLFF
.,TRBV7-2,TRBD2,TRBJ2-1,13,TGTGCCAGCAGCTACCCGGGAGGGGCTGAGCAGTTCTTC,CASSYPGGAEQFF
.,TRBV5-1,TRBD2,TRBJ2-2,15,TGCGCCAGCAGCTGGACTAGCGGGCGCACCGGGGAGCTGTTTTTT,CASSWTSGRTGELFF
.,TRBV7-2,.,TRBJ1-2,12,TGTGCCAGCAGCTTACGCAACGCCCGCTACACCTTC,CASSLRNARYTF
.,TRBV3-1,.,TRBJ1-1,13,TGTGCCAGCAGCCTAAGGTCTGGCACTGAAGCTTTCTTT,CASSLRSGTEAFF
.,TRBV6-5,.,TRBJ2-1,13,TGTGCCAGCAGAGGGACTTCTTACAATGAGCAGTTCTTC,CASRGTSYNEQFF
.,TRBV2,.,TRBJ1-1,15,TGTGCCAGCAGGGACGGTTCGAGACCGGACCCTGAAGCTTTCTTT,CASRDGSRPDPEAFF
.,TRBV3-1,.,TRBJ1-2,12,TGTGCCAGCAGCCAGCTCAGGGAGGGCTACACCTTC,CASSQLREGYTF